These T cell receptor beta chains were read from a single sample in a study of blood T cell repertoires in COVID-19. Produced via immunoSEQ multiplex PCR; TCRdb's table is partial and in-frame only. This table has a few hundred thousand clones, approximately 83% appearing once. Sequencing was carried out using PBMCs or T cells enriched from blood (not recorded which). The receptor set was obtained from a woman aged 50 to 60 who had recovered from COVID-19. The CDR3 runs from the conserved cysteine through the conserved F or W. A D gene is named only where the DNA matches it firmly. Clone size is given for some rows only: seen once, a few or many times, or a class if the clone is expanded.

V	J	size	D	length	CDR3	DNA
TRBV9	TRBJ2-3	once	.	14	CASSSRADPDTQYF	TGTGCCAGCAGCTCGCGGGCCGATCCAGATACGCAGTATTTT
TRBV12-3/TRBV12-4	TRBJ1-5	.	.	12	CASSLGVQPQHF	TGTGCCAGCAGCCTAGGGGTGCAGCCCCAGCATTTT
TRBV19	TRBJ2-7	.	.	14	CASSITQVPYEQYF	TGTGCCAGTAGTATAACCCAGGTTCCCTACGAGCAGTACTTC
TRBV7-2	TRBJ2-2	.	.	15	CASTLIPGRVGELFF	TGTGCCAGCACCCTCATCCCCGGTCGCGTCGGGGAGCTGTTTTTT
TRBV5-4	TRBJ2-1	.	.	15	CASSAAGALYNEQFF	TGTGCCAGCAGCGCAGCGGGCGCCCTTTACAATGAGCAGTTCTTC
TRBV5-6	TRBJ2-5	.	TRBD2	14	CASSFGTSEETQYF	TGTGCCAGCAGCTTCGGGACTAGCGAAGAGACCCAGTACTTC
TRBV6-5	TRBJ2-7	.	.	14	CASKRSREDYEQYF	TGTGCCAGCAAAAGGTCCAGAGAGGACTACGAGCAGTACTTC
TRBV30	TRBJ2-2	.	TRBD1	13	CAWSVGQAGELFF	TGTGCCTGGAGTGTAGGACAGGCCGGGGAGCTGTTTTTT
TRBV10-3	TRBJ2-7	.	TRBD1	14	CAIRPTGDTYEQYF	TGTGCCATCAGGCCGACAGGGGACACCTACGAGCAGTACTTC
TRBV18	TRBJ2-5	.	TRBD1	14	CASSRRDRGETQYF	TGTGCCAGCTCACGCCGGGACAGGGGAGAGACCCAGTACTTC
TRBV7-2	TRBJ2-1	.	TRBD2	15	CASSLGLASYNEQFF	TGTGCCAGCAGCTTAGGACTAGCATCCTACAATGAGCAGTTCTTC
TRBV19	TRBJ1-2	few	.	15	CASSSLGAYAYGYTF	TGTGCCAGTAGTTCCCTGGGAGCATATGCCTATGGCTACACCTTC
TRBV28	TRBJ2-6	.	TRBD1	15	CASSFTGVGANVLTF	TGTGCCAGCAGTTTCACAGGGGTCGGGGCCAACGTCCTGACTTTC
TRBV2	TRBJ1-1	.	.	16	CASSRTPGGSNTEAFF	TGTGCCAGCAGTCGCACCCCGGGGGGTTCGAACACTGAAGCTTTCTTT
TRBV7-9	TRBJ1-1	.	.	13	CASSPGFSTEAFF	TGTGCCAGCAGCCCCGGTTTTAGTACTGAAGCTTTCTTT
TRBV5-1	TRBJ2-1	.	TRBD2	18	CASSTRTSGRGGYNEQFF	TGCGCCAGCAGCACAAGGACTAGCGGGCGGGGGGGATACAATGAGCAGTTCTTC
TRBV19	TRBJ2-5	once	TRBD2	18	CASSIGGTSGREQETQYF	TGTGCCAGTAGTATAGGCGGGACTAGCGGGAGAGAGCAAGAGACCCAGTACTTC
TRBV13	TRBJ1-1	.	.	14	CASSGPGLWTEAFF	TGTGCCAGCAGCGGCCCGGGACTCTGGACTGAAGCTTTCTTT
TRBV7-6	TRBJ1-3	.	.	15	CASSLGSNSGNTIYF	TGTGCCAGCAGCCTCGGGTCAAACTCTGGAAACACCATATATTTT
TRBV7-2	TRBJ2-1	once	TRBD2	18	CASSLGPGGGSPYNEQFF	TGTGCCAGCAGCTTAGGGCCGGGCGGGGGTAGCCCCTACAATGAGCAGTTCTTC
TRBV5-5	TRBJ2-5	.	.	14	CASSLEELRETQYF	TGTGCCAGCAGCTTGGAGGAGCTGCGAGAGACCCAGTACTTC
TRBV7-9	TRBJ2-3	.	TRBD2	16	CASSLLPGLGIDTQYF	TGTGCCAGCAGCTTGCTGCCGGGACTAGGAATAGATACGCAGTATTTT
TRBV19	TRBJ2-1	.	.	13	CASSIETSDEQFF	TGTGCCAGTAGTATAGAAACGAGCGATGAGCAGTTCTTC